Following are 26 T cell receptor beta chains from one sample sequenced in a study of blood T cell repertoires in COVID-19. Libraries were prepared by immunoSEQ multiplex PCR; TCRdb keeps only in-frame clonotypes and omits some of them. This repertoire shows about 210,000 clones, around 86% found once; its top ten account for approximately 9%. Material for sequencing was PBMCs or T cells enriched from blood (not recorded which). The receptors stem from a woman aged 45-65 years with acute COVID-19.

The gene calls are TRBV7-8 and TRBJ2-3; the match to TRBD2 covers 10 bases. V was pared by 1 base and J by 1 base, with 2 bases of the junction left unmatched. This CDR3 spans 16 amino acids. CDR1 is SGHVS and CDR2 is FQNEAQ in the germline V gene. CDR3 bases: TGTGCCAGCAGCTTAGGCGGGACTAGCGGCACAGATACGCAGTATTTT. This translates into CASSLGGTSGTDTQYF.

CDR3 sequence: CASSTGQVGNEQFF. The CDR3 region has the DNA TGTGCCAGCAGCACGGGACAGGTAGGCAATGAGCAGTTCTTC. V gene TRBV7-8 combines with J gene TRBJ2-1; 8 positions agree with TRBD1. V was clipped by 5 bases and J by 6 bases; unmatched bases: 6. The V gene's germline CDR1 is SGHVS and CDR2 FQNEAQ. CDR3 size: 14 residues.

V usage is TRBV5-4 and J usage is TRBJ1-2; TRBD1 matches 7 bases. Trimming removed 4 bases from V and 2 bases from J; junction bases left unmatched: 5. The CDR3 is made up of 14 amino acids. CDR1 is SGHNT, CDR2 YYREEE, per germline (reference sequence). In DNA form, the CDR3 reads TGTGCCAGCAGCATAGCGACAGGGAACTATGGCTACACCTTC. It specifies CASSIATGNYGYTF.

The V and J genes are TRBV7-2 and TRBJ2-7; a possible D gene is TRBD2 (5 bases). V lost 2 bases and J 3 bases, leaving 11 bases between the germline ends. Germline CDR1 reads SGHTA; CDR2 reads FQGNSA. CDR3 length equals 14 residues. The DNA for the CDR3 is TGTGCCAGCAGCTTAATTAGGGCGGGCTACGAGCAGTACTTC. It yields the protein CASSLIRAGYEQYF.

CDR3 DNA sequence: TGTGCCAGCAGCGACGGGACAGGCTTCAATCCCGGCTCTGGGGCCAACGTCCTGACTTTC. Protein product: CASSDGTGFNPGSGANVLTF. This chain connects TRBV2 to TRBJ2-6, with 8 bases aligning to TRBD1. This CDR3 has 20 residues. J gave up 0 bases and V 6 bases, and 16 bases lay outside the gene matches. Germline V gene data show CDR1 as SNHLY and CDR2 as FYNNEI.

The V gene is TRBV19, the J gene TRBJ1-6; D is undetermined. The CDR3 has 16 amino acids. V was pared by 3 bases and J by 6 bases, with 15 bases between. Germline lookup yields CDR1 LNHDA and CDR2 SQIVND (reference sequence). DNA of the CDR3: TGTGCCAGTAGTATTTTGCGGGCGGGTGTTAATTCACCCCTCCACTTT. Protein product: CASSILRAGVNSPLHF. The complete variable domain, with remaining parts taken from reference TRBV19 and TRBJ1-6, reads DGGITQSPKYLFRKEGQNVTLSCEQNLNHDAMYWYRQDPGQGLRLIYYSQIVNDFQKGDIAEGYSVSREKKESFPLTVTSAQKNPTAFYLCASSILRAGVNSPLHFGNGTRLTVT.

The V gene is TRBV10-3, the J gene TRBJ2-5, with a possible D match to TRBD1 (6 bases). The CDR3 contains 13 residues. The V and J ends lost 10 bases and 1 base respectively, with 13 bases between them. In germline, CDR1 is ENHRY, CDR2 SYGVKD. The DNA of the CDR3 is TGTGCCACCAAGTCAGGGGCCCAAGAGACCCAGTACTTC. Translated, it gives CATKSGAQETQYF.

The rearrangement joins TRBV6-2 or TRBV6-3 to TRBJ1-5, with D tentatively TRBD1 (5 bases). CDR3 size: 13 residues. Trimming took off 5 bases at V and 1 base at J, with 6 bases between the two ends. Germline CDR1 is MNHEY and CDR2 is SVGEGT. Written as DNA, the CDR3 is TGTGCCAGCAGTCGGACAAGCAATCAGCCCCAGCATTTT. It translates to CASSRTSNQPQHF.

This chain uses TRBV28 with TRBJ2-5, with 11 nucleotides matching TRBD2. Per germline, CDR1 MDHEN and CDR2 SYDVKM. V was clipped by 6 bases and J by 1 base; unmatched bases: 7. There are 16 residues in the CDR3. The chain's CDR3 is CASRIGLAGGQETQYF. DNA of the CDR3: TGTGCCAGCAGAATCGGGCTAGCGGGGGGCCAAGAGACCCAGTACTTC.

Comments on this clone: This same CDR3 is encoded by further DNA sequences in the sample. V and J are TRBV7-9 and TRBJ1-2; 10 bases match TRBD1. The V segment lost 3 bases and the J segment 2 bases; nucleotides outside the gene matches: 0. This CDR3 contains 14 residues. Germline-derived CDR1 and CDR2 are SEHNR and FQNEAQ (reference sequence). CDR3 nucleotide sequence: TGTGCCAGCAGCTTGGGACAGGGGAACTATGGCTACACCTTC. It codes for CASSLGQGNYGYTF.

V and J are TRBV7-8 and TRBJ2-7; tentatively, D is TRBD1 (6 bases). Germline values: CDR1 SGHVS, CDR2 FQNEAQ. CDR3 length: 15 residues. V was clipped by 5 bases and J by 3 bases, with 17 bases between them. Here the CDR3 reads CASSRRREGVYEQYF. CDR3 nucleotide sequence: TGTGCCAGCAGCAGACGTCGTGAGGGGGTCTACGAGCAGTACTTC.

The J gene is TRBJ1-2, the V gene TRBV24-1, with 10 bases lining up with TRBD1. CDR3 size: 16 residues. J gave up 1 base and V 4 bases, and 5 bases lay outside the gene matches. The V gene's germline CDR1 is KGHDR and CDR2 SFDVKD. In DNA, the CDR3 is TGTGCCACCAGTGAGCCGAGGACAGGGGGTAACTATGGCTACACCTTC. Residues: CATSEPRTGGNYGYTF.

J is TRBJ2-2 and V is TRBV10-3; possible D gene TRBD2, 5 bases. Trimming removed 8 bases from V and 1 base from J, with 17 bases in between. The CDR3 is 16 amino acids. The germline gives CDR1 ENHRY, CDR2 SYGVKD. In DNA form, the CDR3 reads TGTGCCATCTCCGAGCGCTGGACTGTGAACACCGGGGAGCTGTTTTTT. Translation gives CAISERWTVNTGELFF.

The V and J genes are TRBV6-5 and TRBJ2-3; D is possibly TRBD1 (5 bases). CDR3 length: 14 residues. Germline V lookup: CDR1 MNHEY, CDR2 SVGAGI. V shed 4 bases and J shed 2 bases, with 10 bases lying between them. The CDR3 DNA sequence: TGTGCCAGCAGTTTCAGGGCCTACACAGATACGCAGTATTTT. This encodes CASSFRAYTDTQYF.

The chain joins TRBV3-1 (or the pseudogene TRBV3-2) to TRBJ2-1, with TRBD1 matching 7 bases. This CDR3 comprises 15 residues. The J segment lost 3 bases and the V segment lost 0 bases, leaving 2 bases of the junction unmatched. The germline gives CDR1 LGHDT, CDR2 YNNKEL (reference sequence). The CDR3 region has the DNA TGTGCCAGCAGCCAAGATAGGGACAGCTACAATGAGCAGTTCTTC. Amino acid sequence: CASSQDRDSYNEQFF.

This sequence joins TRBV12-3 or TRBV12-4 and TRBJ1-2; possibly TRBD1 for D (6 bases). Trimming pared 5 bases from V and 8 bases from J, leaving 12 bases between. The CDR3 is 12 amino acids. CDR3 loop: CASSTGQWGYTF. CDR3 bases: TGTGCCAGCAGTACCGGACAGTGGGGCTACACCTTC.

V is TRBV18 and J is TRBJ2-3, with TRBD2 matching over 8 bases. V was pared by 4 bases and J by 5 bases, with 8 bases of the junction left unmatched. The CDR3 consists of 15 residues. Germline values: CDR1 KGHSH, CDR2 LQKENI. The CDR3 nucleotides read TGTGCCAGCTCACGCATTACTAGCGGAGGAGATACGCAGTATTTT. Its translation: CASSRITSGGDTQYF.

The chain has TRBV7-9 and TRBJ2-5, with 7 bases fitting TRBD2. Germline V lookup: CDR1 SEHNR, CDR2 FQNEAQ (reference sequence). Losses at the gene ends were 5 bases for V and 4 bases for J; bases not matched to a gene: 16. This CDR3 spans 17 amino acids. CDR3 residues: CASSNNHGGLMRETQYF. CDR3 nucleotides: TGTGCCAGCAGCAATAATCACGGGGGACTAATGAGAGAGACCCAGTACTTC. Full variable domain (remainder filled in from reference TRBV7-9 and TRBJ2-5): DTGVSQNPRHKITKRGQNVTFRCDPISEHNRLYWYRQTLGQGPEFLTYFQNEAQLEKSRLLSDRFSAERPKGSFSTLEIQRTEQGDSAMYLCASSNNHGGLMRETQYFGPGTRLLVL.

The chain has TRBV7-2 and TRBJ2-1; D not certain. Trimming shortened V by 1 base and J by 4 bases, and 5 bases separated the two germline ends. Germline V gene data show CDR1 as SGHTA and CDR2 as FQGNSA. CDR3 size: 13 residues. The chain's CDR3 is CASSLGSYNEQFF. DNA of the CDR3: TGTGCCAGCAGCTTAGGTAGTTACAATGAGCAGTTCTTC.

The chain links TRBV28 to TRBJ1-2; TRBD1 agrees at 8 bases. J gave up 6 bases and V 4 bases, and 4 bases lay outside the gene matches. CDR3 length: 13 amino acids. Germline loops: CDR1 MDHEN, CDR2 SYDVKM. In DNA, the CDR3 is TGTGCCAGCAGTTGGACAGGGATTGATGGCTACACCTTC. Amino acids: CASSWTGIDGYTF.

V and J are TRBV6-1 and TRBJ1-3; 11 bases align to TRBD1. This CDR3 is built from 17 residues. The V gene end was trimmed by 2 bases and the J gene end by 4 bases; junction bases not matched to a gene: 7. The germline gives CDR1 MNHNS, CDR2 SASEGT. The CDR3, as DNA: TGTGCCAGCAGTGAATTCGCCGGGACAGGGGGAGGAAACACCATATATTTT. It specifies CASSEFAGTGGGNTIYF.

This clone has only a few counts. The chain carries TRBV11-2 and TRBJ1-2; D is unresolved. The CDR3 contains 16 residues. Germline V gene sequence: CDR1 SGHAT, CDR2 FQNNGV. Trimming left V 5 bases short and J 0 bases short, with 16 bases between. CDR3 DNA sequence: TGTGCCAGCAGCCCTGGGTGGAGTCCTCCTAACTATGGCTACACCTTC. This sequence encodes CASSPGWSPPNYGYTF.

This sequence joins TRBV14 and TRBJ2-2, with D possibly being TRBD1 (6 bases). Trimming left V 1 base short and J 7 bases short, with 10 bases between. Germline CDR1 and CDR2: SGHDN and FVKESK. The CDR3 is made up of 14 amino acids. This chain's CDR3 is CASSQVTGSGELFF. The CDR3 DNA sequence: TGTGCCAGCAGCCAAGTAACAGGGAGCGGGGAGCTGTTTTTT.

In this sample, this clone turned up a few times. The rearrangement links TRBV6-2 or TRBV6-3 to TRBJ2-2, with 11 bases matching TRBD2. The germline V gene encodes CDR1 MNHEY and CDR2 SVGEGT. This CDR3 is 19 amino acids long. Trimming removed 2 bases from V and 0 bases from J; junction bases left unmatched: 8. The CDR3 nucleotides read TGTGCCAGCAGTTACCAAACTAGCGGGGGAATCCCGAACACCGGGGAGCTGTTTTTT. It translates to CASSYQTSGGIPNTGELFF.

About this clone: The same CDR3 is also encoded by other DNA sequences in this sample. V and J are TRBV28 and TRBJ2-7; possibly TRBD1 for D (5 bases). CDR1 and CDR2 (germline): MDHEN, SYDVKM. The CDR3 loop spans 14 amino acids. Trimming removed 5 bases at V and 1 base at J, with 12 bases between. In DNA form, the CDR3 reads TGTGCCAGCAGTCCCCCAGGGCAATCCTACGAGCAGTACTTC. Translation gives CASSPPGQSYEQYF.

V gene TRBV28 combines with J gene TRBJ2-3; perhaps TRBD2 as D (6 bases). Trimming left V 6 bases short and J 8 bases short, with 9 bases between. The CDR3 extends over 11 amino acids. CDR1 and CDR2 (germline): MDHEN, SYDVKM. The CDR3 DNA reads TGTGCCAGCAGGCAAGCGGGTACGCAGTATTTT. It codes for CASRQAGTQYF.